This is a list of T cell receptor beta chains from one sample in a study of circulating tumor DNA in untreated peripheral T-cell lymphoma. The method was immunoSEQ multiplex PCR; TCRdb's version includes in-frame clones alone and lacks a portion of them. The table has just over 550 clones, 82% seen once. Material for sequencing was cell-free DNA from blood serum. These receptors were taken from a human donor with peripheral T-cell lymphoma. Both conserved end residues are part of each CDR3. D genes are given only for firm matches. Only part of the rows carry a size: once, few, many, or a class if the clone is expanded.

D gene: TRBD2; clone size: .; CDR3 length: 15; V gene: TRBV7-2; J gene: TRBJ2-1; CDR3 DNA: TGTGCCAGCAGCCGGGGGGGGAGCTCCTACAATGAGCAGTTCTTC; CDR3 protein: CASSRGGSSYNEQFF
D gene: .; clone size: .; CDR3 length: 10; V gene: TRBV20-1; J gene: TRBJ1-5; CDR3 DNA: TGCAGTGCCATTGAAGGGCCCCAGCATTTT; CDR3 protein: CSAIEGPQHF
D gene: .; clone size: once; CDR3 length: 14; V gene: TRBV5-1; J gene: TRBJ2-3; CDR3 DNA: TGCGCCAGCAGCGCAGGACTTTTCACAGATACGCAGTATTTT; CDR3 protein: CASSAGLFTDTQYF
D gene: .; clone size: once; CDR3 length: 15; V gene: TRBV6-5; J gene: TRBJ1-5; CDR3 DNA: TGTGCCAGCAGTTACTCTGGGCAGAACAATCAGCCCCAGCATTTT; CDR3 protein: CASSYSGQNNQPQHF
D gene: .; clone size: .; CDR3 length: 14; V gene: TRBV5-6; J gene: TRBJ1-1; CDR3 DNA: TGTGCCAGCAGCGCGGTGCCAGGGCCTATTGAAGCTTTCTTT; CDR3 protein: CASSAVPGPIEAFF
D gene: TRBD2; clone size: .; CDR3 length: 18; V gene: TRBV15; J gene: TRBJ2-1; CDR3 DNA: TGTGCCACCAGCAGGCTTTTTGTGTTAGCGGGGGCCCCCAATGAGCAGTTCTTC; CDR3 protein: CATSRLFVLAGAPNEQFF
D gene: TRBD1; clone size: .; CDR3 length: 19; V gene: TRBV5-1; J gene: TRBJ2-7; CDR3 DNA: TGCGCCAGCAGCTTGACGACAGGGATCTTCTTTGGTGAAGGCTACGAGCAGTACTTC; CDR3 protein: CASSLTTGIFFGEGYEQYF
D gene: .; clone size: .; CDR3 length: 14; V gene: TRBV29-1; J gene: TRBJ2-7; CDR3 DNA: TGCAGCGTGGAAACAGGACACACTTACTACGAGCAGTACTTC; CDR3 protein: CSVETGHTYYEQYF
D gene: TRBD1; clone size: .; CDR3 length: 20; V gene: TRBV29-1; J gene: TRBJ1-2; CDR3 DNA: TGCAGCGTTGAAGTGCAAACGCCCTCCCTCCAGGACAGGGGATTTTATGGCTACACCTTC; CDR3 protein: CSVEVQTPSLQDRGFYGYTF
D gene: TRBD2; clone size: .; CDR3 length: 13; V gene: TRBV10-1; J gene: TRBJ2-7; CDR3 DNA: TGCGAACTAACAACTAGCGAAGCCTACGAGCAGTACTTC; CDR3 protein: CELTTSEAYEQYF
D gene: TRBD2; clone size: .; CDR3 length: 14; V gene: TRBV11-2; J gene: TRBJ2-1; CDR3 DNA: TGTGCCAGCAGCTTAGAGCGGGGGGACAATGAGCAGTTCTTC; CDR3 protein: CASSLERGDNEQFF
D gene: TRBD2; clone size: .; CDR3 length: 14; V gene: TRBV10-2; J gene: TRBJ2-5; CDR3 DNA: TGCGCCAGCAGTGAACTAGCGGGGGTAAAGACCCAGTACTTC; CDR3 protein: CASSELAGVKTQYF
D gene: .; clone size: .; CDR3 length: 13; V gene: TRBV7-9; J gene: TRBJ1-4; CDR3 DNA: TGTGCCAGCAGCCCCAAGACTACTGAAAAACTGTTTTTT; CDR3 protein: CASSPKTTEKLFF
D gene: .; clone size: .; CDR3 length: 12; V gene: TRBV29-1; J gene: TRBJ1-2; CDR3 DNA: TGCAGCGTTGAATCTCAAGACGGGGGCTACACCTTC; CDR3 protein: CSVESQDGGYTF
D gene: TRBD1; clone size: few; CDR3 length: 12; V gene: TRBV19; J gene: TRBJ1-2; CDR3 DNA: TGTGCCAGCAGACAGGGATCTGCTGGCTACACCTTC; CDR3 protein: CASRQGSAGYTF
D gene: .; clone size: .; CDR3 length: 14; V gene: TRBV9; J gene: TRBJ1-1; CDR3 DNA: TGTGCCAGCAGCGTCGAGGGCAAGGACACTGAAGCTTTCTTT; CDR3 protein: CASSVEGKDTEAFF
D gene: .; clone size: .; CDR3 length: 13; V gene: TRBV11-2; J gene: TRBJ1-6; CDR3 DNA: TGTGCCAGCAGCCGGGACGGTAATTCACCCCTCCACTTT; CDR3 protein: CASSRDGNSPLHF